This TCR beta chain was found in a study of T cells in tumors after PD-1 blockade. V was clipped by 6 bases and J by 7 bases, with 12 bases between them. CDR1 is MNHEY, CDR2 SMNVEV, per germline (reference sequence). This CDR3 region has 12 residues. TCRdb keeps only in-frame clones here, not all; method: immunoSEQ multiplex PCR. The sample lists 20,000 to 25,000 clones; 78% were seen once. The clonotype comes from a human donor with basal cell carcinoma. Sequenced material: PBMCs, taken before anti-PD-1 treatment. The chain has TRBV27 and TRBJ1-2, with D hard to call. The CDR3 coding sequence is TGTGCCAGCAGGGGCCTGTCTGTTGGCTACACCTTC. Amino acids: CASRGLSVGYTF.